This T cell receptor (beta chain) was recovered during a study of control samples from healthy donors and cancer patients. CDR1 is SGHVS and CDR2 is FQNEAQ in the germline V gene. The CDR3 loop spans 13 amino acids. V was clipped by 1 base and J by 7 bases, with 7 bases between them. This table comes from immunoSEQ multiplex PCR, and its TCRdb copy is limited to in-frame clones, with some not included. The data show around 48,000 clones, over 90% seen once. The chain is built from TRBV7-8 and TRBJ1-4; D not resolved. Sequenced: PBMCs. The sequence was collected from a woman aged 45-60 years with head and neck cancer. The CDR3 spells CASSLGNIEKLFF. CDR3 sequence (DNA): TGTGCCAGCAGCTTAGGAAATATTGAAAAACTGTTTTTT.